This entry is about one T cell receptor beta chain. Here immunoSEQ multiplex PCR was the method, and the copy in TCRdb shows in-frame clones only, minus some. The sample records tens of thousands of clones, about 89% being singletons. Germline CDR1 is PRHDT and CDR2 is FYEKMQ (reference sequence). The CDR3 extends over 16 amino acids. V lost 5 bases to trimming and J lost 7 bases; unmatched junction nucleotides: 7. These data are taken from a study of T cell changes during pregnancy in multiple sclerosis. This TCR was recovered from a female donor with multiple sclerosis, enrolled in a pregnancy study. J is TRBJ2-2 and V is TRBV13; TRBD2 aligns across 13 bases. The sequencing used CD4+ T cells from peripheral blood mononuclear cells, collected in the first trimester of pregnancy. DNA of the CDR3: TGTGCCAGCAGCCCAGGACTAGCGGGAGTTCACGGGGAGCTGTTTTTT. Translated, it gives CASSPGLAGVHGELFF.